The next 31 T cell receptor beta chains were all read from a single sample in a study of sequential checkpoint blockade in melanoma. Some clones are missing from TCRdb's copy, which holds only in-frame ones; the method was immunoSEQ multiplex PCR. The table lists 40,000 or so clones, approximately 84% of them singletons, with roughly 6% in the top ten. Documented treatment: randomized to nivolumab then ipilimumab (arm A) or the reverse (arm B). The source was CD8+ T cells sorted from blood (inferred from file names), collected from a patient given nivolumab and ipilimumab in sequence. All receptors derive from a human donor with melanoma.

This chain connects TRBV7-9 to TRBJ1-4; maybe TRBD1 (6 bases). CDR1 and CDR2 (germline): SEHNR, FQNEAQ (reference sequence). The CDR3 runs to 15 residues. Between the trimmed V and J ends, which lost 4 bases and 3 bases, there was a span of 12 bases. Here the CDR3 reads CASSYTGSANEKLFF. CDR3 DNA sequence: TGTGCCAGCAGCTACACAGGGAGTGCTAATGAAAAACTGTTTTTT. Looking up the rest from reference TRBV7-9 and TRBJ1-4 gives the full variable domain: DTGVSQNPRHKITKRGQNVTFRCDPISEHNRLYWYRQTLGQGPEFLTYFQNEAQLEKSRLLSDRFSAERPKGSFSTLEIQRTEQGDSAMYLCASSYTGSANEKLFFGSGTQLSVL.

This rearrangement joins TRBV11-2 to TRBJ1-5; no firm D call. Germline values: CDR1 SGHAT, CDR2 FQNNGV. The CDR3 is made up of 18 amino acids. V lost 1 base to trimming and J lost 0 bases, with 16 bases between them. CDR3 nucleotides: TGTGCCAGCAGCTTAGGCCCCGCGGGCGGGTATAGCAATCAGCCCCAGCATTTT. It yields the protein CASSLGPAGGYSNQPQHF.

This clone was recorded once. This sequence joins TRBV6-5 and TRBJ2-5, with D maybe TRBD2 (6 bases). The CDR3 length is 14 residues. Germline CDR1 reads MNHEY; CDR2 reads SVGAGI. The germline V and J ends were trimmed by 0 bases and 7 bases, with 12 bases remaining between them. The CDR3 nucleotides read TGTGCCAGCAGTTACTCGCTAGCGTCCGGGACCCAGTACTTC. It yields the protein CASSYSLASGTQYF.

The V and J genes are TRBV14 and TRBJ1-1; the match to TRBD1 covers 8 bases. The CDR3 is 15 residues long. CDR1 is SGHDN, CDR2 FVKESK, per germline. Trimming cost V 2 bases and J 0 bases; bases outside gene matches: 2. The CDR3 region is CASSQQGALNTEAFF. For the CDR3, the DNA is TGTGCCAGCAGCCAACAGGGGGCTTTGAACACTGAAGCTTTCTTT. Full variable domain (remainder filled in from reference TRBV14 and TRBJ1-1): EAGVTQFPSHSVIEKGQTVTLRCDPISGHDNLYWYRRVMGKEIKFLLHFVKESKQDESGMPNNRFLAERTGGTYSTLKVQPAELEDSGVYFCASSQQGALNTEAFFGQGTRLTVV.

The chain recombines TRBV7-2 with TRBJ2-5; D not certain. From germline, CDR1 is SGHTA and CDR2 FQGNSA. The CDR3 consists of 11 residues. Trimming took 2 bases from V and 7 from J, leaving 5 bases between them. The CDR3 nucleotides read TGTGCCAGCAGCTTAACGGGGACCCAGTACTTC. Its translation is CASSLTGTQYF.

This clone was observed a handful of times. The chain employs TRBV13 and TRBJ1-1, with 9 bases identical to TRBD1. From germline, CDR1 is PRHDT and CDR2 FYEKMQ (reference sequence). The CDR3 spans 16 residues. Germline trimming cut 5 bases from V and 0 bases from J; bases unmatched to any gene: 7. The DNA for the CDR3 is TGTGCCAGCAGCGCAGACAGGGGGGCGATGAACACTGAAGCTTTCTTT. Translating gives CASSADRGAMNTEAFF.

This rearrangement joins TRBV5-6 to TRBJ2-1; a weak D match, TRBD2 (5 bases). CDR1 and CDR2 (germline): SGHDT, YYEEEE. Trimming shortened V by 3 bases and J by 2 bases, and 6 bases separated the two germline ends. CDR3 length: 13 residues. CDR3 sequence: CASSSEAYNEQFF. CDR3 nucleotide sequence: TGTGCCAGCAGCTCGGAGGCCTACAATGAGCAGTTCTTC. The full variable domain, its missing parts supplied by reference TRBV5-6 and TRBJ2-1, is DAGVTQSPTHLIKTRGQQVTLRCSPKSGHDTVSWYQQALGQGPQFIFQYYEEEERQRGNFPDRFSGHQFPNYSSELNVNALLLGDSALYLCASSSEAYNEQFFGPGTRLTVL.

The chain employs TRBV7-9 and TRBJ2-7, with D tentatively TRBD1 (6 bases). V was clipped by 1 base and J by 5 bases, with 9 bases between them. Germline CDR1 is SEHNR and CDR2 is FQNEAQ (reference sequence). The CDR3 spans 13 residues. The CDR3 DNA reads TGTGCCAGCAGCTTAGACAGGGTAGACGAGCAGTACTTC. Residues: CASSLDRVDEQYF. The full variable domain, rest sourced from reference TRBV7-9 and TRBJ2-7, is DTGVSQNPRHKITKRGQNVTFRCDPISEHNRLYWYRQTLGQGPEFLTYFQNEAQLEKSRLLSDRFSAERPKGSFSTLEIQRTEQGDSAMYLCASSLDRVDEQYFGPGTRLTVT.

The J gene is TRBJ1-2, the V gene TRBV4-1, with a weak D call TRBD1 (6 bases). The CDR3 is 16 amino acids. With 1 base removed from V and 0 bases from J, the gap between germline ends came to 12 bases. The germline CDR1 and CDR2 sequences are MGHRA and YSYEKL. The CDR3 loop reads CASSQAGTNPNYGYTF. The CDR3 DNA follows: TGCGCCAGCAGCCAAGCGGGGACAAACCCTAACTATGGCTACACCTTC.

For the CDR3, the DNA is TGTGCCAGCAGTCCCGGGACTAGCGGGGGAAAGACCTACAATGAGCAGTTCTTC. Amino acid sequence: CASSPGTSGGKTYNEQFF. The chain employs TRBV2 and TRBJ2-1; 14 nucleotides match TRBD2. Germline V gene sequence: CDR1 SNHLY, CDR2 FYNNEI. CDR3 length: 18 residues. V shed 5 bases and J 2 bases; nucleotides not matched to a gene: 8.

The chain carries TRBV6-6 and TRBJ1-2; 7 bases fit TRBD1. The CDR3 loop spans 15 amino acids. The V segment lost 2 bases and the J segment 10 bases; nucleotides outside the gene matches: 13. CDR1 and CDR2 from the germline V gene are MNHNY and SVGAGI (reference sequence). CDR3 sequence (DNA): TGTGCCAGCAGTTACACCCCTTCTTGGGGGACAGCCTACACCTTC. It is translated as CASSYTPSWGTAYTF.

The J gene is TRBJ2-5, the V gene TRBV30, with 12 bases aligning to TRBD2. V dropped 5 bases and J dropped 5; count of bases not matched to a gene: 6. This CDR3 spans 14 amino acids. CDR1 is GTSNPN and CDR2 is SVGIG in the germline V gene (reference sequence). The CDR3 nucleotides read TGTGCCTGGGACCTAGCGGGGGGGCTTGAGACCCAGTACTTC. Encoded protein: CAWDLAGGLETQYF. Together with reference TRBV30 and TRBJ2-5, the CDR3 gives the full variable domain: SQTIHQWPATLVQPVGSPLSLECTVEGTSNPNLYWYRQAAGRGLQLLFYSVGIGQISSEVPQNLSASRPQDRQFILSSKKLLLSDSGFYLCAWDLAGGLETQYFGPGTRLLVL.

This sequence joins TRBV28 and TRBJ1-5; D is ambiguous. The CDR3 has 18 residues. Trimming pared 7 bases from V and 0 bases from J, leaving 22 bases between. Germline assignment: CDR1 MDHEN and CDR2 SYDVKM. CDR3 protein: CASTLENRELYSNQPQHF. CDR3 coding DNA: TGTGCCAGCACCCTCGAAAACCGCGAGTTATATAGCAATCAGCCCCAGCATTTT.

To note about this clone: Different DNA sequences within this sample yield the same CDR3. The genes are TRBV7-9 and TRBJ1-4; no clear D. V lost 1 base and J 6 bases, leaving 12 bases between the germline ends. CDR1 and CDR2 from the germline V gene are SEHNR and FQNEAQ (reference sequence). CDR3 size: 15 residues. CDR3 in amino acids: CASSLGGDPYEKLFF. Here the CDR3 DNA reads TGTGCCAGCAGCTTAGGGGGAGATCCTTATGAAAAACTGTTTTTT.

The genes are TRBV6-1 and TRBJ2-5; 9 bases fit TRBD2. The DNA end is more similar to TRBJ2-7, so the J call may be wrong. Germline V CDR1 and CDR2: MNHNS, SASEGT. This CDR3 has 13 residues. The CDR3 loop reads CASKIAGVDEQYF. In nucleotides, the CDR3 is TGTGCCAGCAAAATAGCGGGGGTCGACGAGCAGTACTTC.

J is TRBJ2-3 and V is TRBV19, with D unresolved. Germline V gives CDR1 LNHDA, CDR2 SQIVND (reference sequence). Trimming removed 5 bases from V and 5 bases from J, with 11 bases in between. The CDR3 has 13 residues. CDR3 DNA sequence: TGTGCCAGTAGTGGGTGGAGTGGAGATACGCAGTATTTT. The encoded protein is CASSGWSGDTQYF.

The rearrangement uses TRBV29-1 and TRBJ2-5, with D unresolved. The germline V and J ends were trimmed by 1 base and 5 bases, with 14 bases remaining between them. This CDR3 comprises 14 residues. From germline, CDR1 is SQVTM and CDR2 ANQGSEA. The CDR3 is CSVEVPPDLETQYF. In nucleotides, the CDR3 is TGCAGCGTTGAAGTGCCGCCCGACTTGGAGACCCAGTACTTC.

This chain joins TRBV28 and TRBJ1-1, with D perhaps TRBD1 (5 bases). The germline V gene encodes CDR1 MDHEN and CDR2 SYDVKM. The CDR3 has 11 residues. V lost 11 bases and J lost 4, with 11 bases in between. CDR3 loop: CASGVRTEAFF. In DNA, the CDR3 is TGTGCCTCGGGGGTTCGCACTGAAGCTTTCTTT.

In its sample, this clone was seen a few times. The rearrangement links TRBV10-3 to TRBJ1-1; tentative D call: TRBD1 (6 bases). The ends were cut back, 6 bases at V and 11 bases at J, with 16 bases in the middle. The germline gives CDR1 ENHRY, CDR2 SYGVKD. CDR3 length: 12 amino acids. CDR3 region: CAISDTGLEAFF. CDR3 nucleotides: TGTGCCATCAGCGACACAGGGCTTGAGGCTTTCTTT.

This chain links TRBV13 with TRBJ2-1; D is possibly TRBD1 (6 bases). Germline CDR1 PRHDT, CDR2 FYEKMQ (reference sequence). Trimming pared 8 bases from V and 9 bases from J, leaving 11 bases between. CDR3 length: 11 residues. The chain's CDR3 is CASRQGPEQFF. CDR3 in DNA: TGTGCCAGCCGGCAGGGGCCTGAGCAGTTCTTC.

V is TRBV11-3 and J is TRBJ1-6; D uncertain. V was shortened by 2 bases and J by 13 bases, with 9 bases between the two germline ends. The CDR3 covers 12 residues. Germline values: CDR1 SGHNT, CDR2 YENEEA. The chain's CDR3 is CASSLSHGPLHF. CDR3 DNA: TGTGCCAGCAGCTTAAGTCACGGGCCCCTCCACTTT. Full variable domain (remainder filled in from reference TRBV11-3 and TRBJ1-6): EAGVVQSPRYKIIEKKQPVAFWCNPISGHNTLYWYLQNLGQGPELLIRYENEEAVDDSQLPKDRFSAERLKGVDSTLKIQPAELGDSAVYLCASSLSHGPLHFGNGTRLTVT.

This clone was observed a few times. The chain carries TRBV7-9 and TRBJ2-7, with no clear D. The CDR3 contains 13 residues. V lost 9 bases and J lost 0, with 12 bases in between. Germline CDR1 SEHNR, CDR2 FQNEAQ (reference sequence). CDR3 nucleotide sequence: TGTGCCAGTACTCTCCCAAGCTCCTACGAGCAGTACTTC. Protein product: CASTLPSSYEQYF. Variable domain in full (rest from reference TRBV7-9 and TRBJ2-7): DTGVSQNPRHKITKRGQNVTFRCDPISEHNRLYWYRQTLGQGPEFLTYFQNEAQLEKSRLLSDRFSAERPKGSFSTLEIQRTEQGDSAMYLCASTLPSSYEQYFGPGTRLTVT.

The chain uses TRBV2 and TRBJ2-3, with 9 bases identical to TRBD2. Per the germline V gene, CDR1 is SNHLY and CDR2 is FYNNEI. J gave up 0 bases and V 6 bases, and 4 bases lay outside the gene matches. The CDR3 sequence is 15 residues long. As DNA, the CDR3 is TGTGCCAGCAGGTCTGCGGGGGGGAGCACAGATACGCAGTATTTT. Amino acid sequence: CASRSAGGSTDTQYF. Based on the CDR3 plus reference TRBV2 and TRBJ2-3, the full variable domain is EPEVTQTPSHQVTQMGQEVILRCVPISNHLYFYWYRQILGQKVEFLVSFYNNEISEKSEIFDDQFSVERPDGSNFTLKIRSTKLEDSAMYFCASRSAGGSTDTQYFGPGTRLTVL.

This clone was counted once. The chain links TRBV7-2 to TRBJ2-7, with TRBD1 matching over 8 bases. Germline V lookup: CDR1 SGHTA, CDR2 FQGNSA. This CDR3 has 13 residues. Trimming cost V 5 bases and J 5 bases; bases outside gene matches: 5. The CDR3 sequence is CASSLGQGNEQYF. Written as DNA, the CDR3 is TGTGCCAGCAGCCTAGGACAGGGAAACGAGCAGTACTTC.

In this sample, this clone turned up a few times. V and J are TRBV11-2 and TRBJ1-1, with D maybe TRBD1 (5 bases). The germline V gene encodes CDR1 SGHAT and CDR2 FQNNGV. The CDR3 totals 13 residues. V lost 3 bases and J lost 7, with 12 bases in between. CDR3 protein: CASSFFAGVEAFF. The DNA of the CDR3 is TGTGCCAGCAGCTTCTTTGCGGGGGTTGAAGCTTTCTTT. Complete variable domain (other parts from reference TRBV11-2 and TRBJ1-1): EAGVAQSPRYKIIEKRQSVAFWCNPISGHATLYWYQQILGQGPKLLIQFQNNGVVDDSQLPKDRFSAERLKGVDSTLKIQPAKLEDSAVYLCASSFFAGVEAFFGQGTRLTVV.

The J gene is TRBJ2-7, the V gene TRBV7-9, with D tentatively TRBD2 (5 bases). V was pared by 5 bases and J by 4 bases, with 15 bases between. CDR3 length equals 14 residues. Germline loops: CDR1 SEHNR, CDR2 FQNEAQ (reference sequence). DNA of the CDR3: TGTGCCAGCAGCCCGGTCCCCGAGGGTTACGAGCAGTACTTC. It encodes CASSPVPEGYEQYF.

The chain couples TRBV15 to TRBJ2-7; D ambiguous. Germline assignment: CDR1 LNHNV and CDR2 YYDKDF (reference sequence). With 5 bases removed from V and 3 bases from J, the gap between germline ends came to 8 bases. The CDR3 extends over 12 amino acids. CDR3: CATSRNSYEQYF. CDR3 sequence (DNA): TGTGCCACCAGCCGTAACAGCTACGAGCAGTACTTC.

This chain links TRBV29-1 with TRBJ2-7; the D gene is possibly TRBD1 (5 bases). The CDR3 has 14 residues. Per germline, CDR1 SQVTM and CDR2 ANQGSEA. Trimming stripped 0 bases from V and 4 bases from J, with 13 bases between. The CDR3 loop reads CSVEDRSQGYEQYF. The CDR3, as DNA: TGCAGCGTTGAAGATCGATCCCAGGGTTACGAGCAGTACTTC.

The chain couples TRBV29-1 to TRBJ1-1, with a tentative D call TRBD1 (6 bases). Germline assignment: CDR1 SQVTM and CDR2 ANQGSEA. The CDR3 is made up of 10 amino acids. The V and J ends lost 5 bases and 7 bases respectively, with 8 bases between them. CDR3 region: CSVPDSEAFF. The CDR3 DNA sequence: TGCAGCGTTCCGGACAGTGAAGCTTTCTTT.

The chain employs TRBV9 and TRBJ1-1, with D unresolved. In germline, CDR1 is SGDLS, CDR2 YYNGEE. The CDR3 has 12 amino acids. The ends were cut back, 3 bases at V and 5 bases at J, with 8 bases in the middle. DNA for the CDR3: TGTGCCAGCAGCGGTTCGGGAACTGAAGCTTTCTTT. It encodes CASSGSGTEAFF.

The chain joins TRBV7-9 to TRBJ2-5; 7 bases match TRBD1. The CDR3 consists of 16 residues. Looked up from germline, CDR1 is SEHNR and CDR2 is FQNEAQ (reference sequence). V was clipped by 5 bases and J by 4 bases; unmatched bases: 13. CDR3 sequence (DNA): TGTGCCAGCAGCAACCCGACAGGGTCTGCGAGAGAGACCCAGTACTTC. Amino acids: CASSNPTGSARETQYF.